The next 15 T cell receptor beta chains were all read from a single sample in a study of blood T cell repertoires in COVID-19. The assay was immunoSEQ multiplex PCR, and TCRdb's table has in-frame clones only and misses some. The repertoire holds about 410,000 clones, with 86% as singletons. The specimen was peripheral blood. Source of these receptors: a woman aged 25-40 years with active or convalescent COVID-19.

Of note for this clone: Compared with germline, one end of the junction differs, possibly owing to a read error. This chain connects TRBV19 to TRBJ2-7, with 12 bases matching TRBD1. This CDR3 is 15 amino acids long. Germline V CDR1 and CDR2: LNHDA, SQIVND (reference sequence). The CDR3 bases are TGTGCCAGTAGTATACCTGGGACAGGGGGCTACGTGCAGTACTTC. It codes for CASSIPGTGGYVQYF. The full variable domain, with the rest looked up from reference TRBV19 and TRBJ2-7, is DGGITQSPKYLFRKEGQNVTLSCEQNLNHDAMYWYRQDPGQGLRLIYYSQIVNDFQKGDIAEGYSVSREKKESFPLTVTSAQKNPTAFYLCASSIPGTGGYVQYFGPGTRLTVT.

The chain employs TRBV11-2 and TRBJ2-2; weak D call: TRBD1 (5 bases). In germline, CDR1 is SGHAT, CDR2 FQNNGV. V was trimmed by 0 bases and J by 5 bases, leaving 10 bases between them. The CDR3 spans 15 residues. CDR3 amino acids: CASSLEAGYTGELFF. For the CDR3, the DNA is TGTGCCAGCAGCTTAGAGGCAGGGTATACCGGGGAGCTGTTTTTT.

The gene calls are TRBV5-1 and TRBJ2-3; D might be TRBD1 (6 bases). V was trimmed by 4 bases and J by 10 bases, leaving 13 bases between them. Per the germline V gene, CDR1 is SGHRS and CDR2 is YFSETQ. The CDR3 spans 12 residues. In nucleotides, the CDR3 is TGCGCCAGCAGCCGGGGACATGGGTCGCAGTATTTT. Amino acid sequence: CASSRGHGSQYF. Complete variable domain (other parts from reference TRBV5-1 and TRBJ2-3): KAGVTQTPRYLIKTRGQQVTLSCSPISGHRSVSWYQQTPGQGLQFLFEYFSETQRNKGNFPGRFSGRQFSNSRSEMNVSTLELGDSALYLCASSRGHGSQYFGPGTRLTVL.

The genes are TRBV16 and TRBJ2-1; tentatively, D is TRBD2 (6 bases). Germline V CDR1 and CDR2: KGHSY, FQNENV. There are 15 residues in the CDR3. The V and J ends lost 2 bases and 11 bases respectively, with 19 bases between them. CDR3 DNA sequence: TGTGCCAGCAGCCAACCGAGCGGGTACGTAAGACAGCAGTTCTTC. This sequence encodes CASSQPSGYVRQQFF.

The chain joins TRBV6-1 to TRBJ1-2, with a possible D match to TRBD1 (6 bases). Trimming took 4 bases from V and 0 from J, leaving 18 bases between them. CDR1 and CDR2 (germline): MNHNS, SASEGT. This CDR3 has 17 residues. CDR3 residues: CASSAATGNPANYGYTF. The CDR3 DNA follows: TGTGCCAGCAGTGCCGCTACAGGGAACCCCGCTAACTATGGCTACACCTTC.

In its sample, this clone was seen a few times. The chain recombines TRBV19 with TRBJ1-3; D possibly corresponds to TRBD1 (6 bases). The CDR3 is 14 residues long. The germline gives CDR1 LNHDA, CDR2 SQIVND (reference sequence). V was pared by 2 bases and J by 2 bases, with 7 bases between. For the CDR3, the DNA is TGTGCCAGTAGTATAACAGGGACTGGAAACACCATATATTTT. This translates into CASSITGTGNTIYF.

The chain links TRBV27 to TRBJ2-2; D unresolved. The germline CDR1 and CDR2 sequences are MNHEY and SMNVEV (reference sequence). V lost 2 bases to trimming and J lost 4 bases, with 14 bases between them. This CDR3 is built from 16 residues. The CDR3 loop is CASSLMSLPGTGELFF. CDR3 bases: TGTGCCAGCAGTTTAATGAGCCTCCCGGGCACCGGGGAGCTGTTTTTT.

The chain combines TRBV27 with TRBJ2-7; 9 nucleotides align to TRBD1. Germline V lookup: CDR1 MNHEY, CDR2 SMNVEV (reference sequence). CDR3 length: 15 amino acids. Trimming took 6 bases from V and 2 from J; bases not matched to a gene: 8. For the CDR3, the DNA is TGTGCCAGCAGGACAACCGGGACAGGGACCTACGAGCAGTACTTC. It encodes CASRTTGTGTYEQYF.

This sequence joins TRBV20-1 and TRBJ2-3, with a tentative D call TRBD1 (5 bases). The CDR3 totals 11 residues. V gave up 6 bases and J gave up 5 bases, with 9 bases separating them. Germline CDR1 is DFQATT and CDR2 is SNEGSKA (reference sequence). The CDR3 is CSARVGDTQYF. The CDR3 DNA follows: TGCAGTGCCAGGGTAGGAGATACGCAGTATTTT.

The chain uses TRBV6-1 and TRBJ1-4; D is ambiguous. V lost 1 base and J lost 3, with 3 bases in between. This CDR3 has 13 amino acids. The germline V gene encodes CDR1 MNHNS and CDR2 SASEGT. In DNA form, the CDR3 reads TGTGCCAGCAGTGAAGTCTCTAATGAAAAACTGTTTTTT. Translated, it gives CASSEVSNEKLFF.

CDR3 region: CASTPGGQGTGELFF. Here the CDR3 DNA reads TGTGCCAGTACCCCGGGGGGCCAAGGCACCGGGGAGCTGTTTTTT. The chain has TRBV19 and TRBJ2-2; D perhaps matches TRBD2 (7 bases). The V gene's germline CDR1 is LNHDA and CDR2 SQIVND (reference sequence). CDR3 length: 15 residues. Trimming removed 7 bases at V and 4 bases at J, with 16 bases between.

This chain joins TRBV27 and TRBJ1-6; D gene uncertain. The CDR3 is 14 residues long. V dropped 7 bases and J dropped 5 bases, with 12 bases sitting between them. Germline V gives CDR1 MNHEY, CDR2 SMNVEV (reference sequence). Here the CDR3 DNA reads TGTGCCAGCACCGTCGGACTTAATAATTCACCCCTCCACTTT. This codes for CASTVGLNNSPLHF.

The rearrangement uses TRBV2 and TRBJ1-4, with D unresolved. Trimming pared 5 bases from V and 7 bases from J, leaving 26 bases between. The germline V gene encodes CDR1 SNHLY and CDR2 FYNNEI. This CDR3 has 18 residues. In DNA form, the CDR3 reads TGTGCCAGCAGTACTATAGGTGGCCCATCCTACGGCCCTGAAAAACTGTTTTTT. This encodes CASSTIGGPSYGPEKLFF.

J is TRBJ1-2 and V is TRBV10-1, with 7 bases identical to TRBD1. Per the germline V gene, CDR1 is WNHNN and CDR2 is SYGVQD (reference sequence). The CDR3 runs to 12 residues. V dropped 8 bases and J dropped 1; count of bases not matched to a gene: 1. The CDR3 here is CASGDSNYGYTF. In nucleotides, the CDR3 is TGCGCCAGCGGGGACAGTAACTATGGCTACACCTTC.

The rearrangement uses TRBV6-1 and TRBJ2-7; the match to TRBD2 covers 10 bases. After removal of 0 bases from V and 7 bases from J, the junction contained 6 bases not matched to a gene. Per germline, CDR1 MNHNS and CDR2 SASEGT. This CDR3 region has 15 residues. In DNA, the CDR3 is TGTGCCAGCAGTGAAGCGCCACTAGCGGGGCGGGAGCAGTACTTC. This sequence encodes CASSEAPLAGREQYF.